The sequence of this T cell receptor (beta chain) was determined in a study of blood T cell repertoires in COVID-19. Study-level background: Sources were T cells, B-cell-depleted T cells, or PBMCs; the material itself was cDNA or gDNA.

Cohort assignment relied on participant-reported clinical history. Resolution of symptoms, clearance, or two negative PCRs was present in recovered Cohort 3 donors. Trimming cost V 4 bases and J 6 bases; bases outside gene matches: 5. Germline V gene sequence: CDR1 SNHLY, CDR2 FYNNEI. The CDR3 runs to 15 residues. Authors' data handling: Estimation of nucleated cell counts relied on the amplification of reference gene primers. Here immunoSEQ multiplex PCR was the method, and the copy in TCRdb shows in-frame clones only, minus some. V and J calls and clone size are those listed in that table; D and trimming were worked out from the DNA. The sample has some 510,000 clones, roughly 90% seen once.

The chain couples TRBV2 to TRBJ2-7, with TRBD2 matching over 14 bases. Sample: PBMCs or T cells enriched from blood (not recorded which). This receptor was identified in a woman between 40 and 50 years old who had recovered from COVID-19. The CDR3 DNA follows: TGTGCCAGCAGTGGCGGGACTAGCGGGAGAGGCGAGCAGTACTTC. This codes for CASSGGTSGRGEQYF.